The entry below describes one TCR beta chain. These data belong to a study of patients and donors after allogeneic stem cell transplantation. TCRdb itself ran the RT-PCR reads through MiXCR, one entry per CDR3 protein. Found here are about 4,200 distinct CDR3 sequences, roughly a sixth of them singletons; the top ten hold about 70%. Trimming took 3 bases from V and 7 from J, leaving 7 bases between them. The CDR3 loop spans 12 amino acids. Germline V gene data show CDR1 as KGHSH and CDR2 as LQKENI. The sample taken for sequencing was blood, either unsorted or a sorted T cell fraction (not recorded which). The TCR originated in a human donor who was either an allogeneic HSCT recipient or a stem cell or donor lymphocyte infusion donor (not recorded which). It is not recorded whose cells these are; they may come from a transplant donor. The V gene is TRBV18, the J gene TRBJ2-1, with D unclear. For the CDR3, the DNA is TGTGCCAGCTCACCCGGTTGGAATGAGCAGTTCTTC. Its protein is CASSPGWNEQFF.